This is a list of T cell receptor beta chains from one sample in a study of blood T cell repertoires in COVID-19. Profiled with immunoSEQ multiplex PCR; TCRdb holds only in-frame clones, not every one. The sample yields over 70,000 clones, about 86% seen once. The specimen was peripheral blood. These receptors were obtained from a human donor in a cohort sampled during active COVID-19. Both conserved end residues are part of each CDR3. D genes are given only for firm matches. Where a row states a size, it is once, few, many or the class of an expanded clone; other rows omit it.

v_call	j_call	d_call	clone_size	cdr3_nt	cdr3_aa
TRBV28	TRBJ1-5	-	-	TGTGCCAGCAGTCCTATGGCCAGGGCGGGATCCAATCAGCCCCAGCATTTT	CASSPMARAGSNQPQHF
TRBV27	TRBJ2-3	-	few	TGTGCCAGCAGCCGTTGGGCGGGGGCCCAATCAGATACGCAGTATTTT	CASSRWAGAQSDTQYF
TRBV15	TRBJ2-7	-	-	TGTGCCACCAGCACCTACTCCTACGAGCAGTACTTC	CATSTYSYEQYF
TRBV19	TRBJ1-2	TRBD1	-	TGTGCCACCCGGACAGGAAATGGCTACACCTTC	CATRTGNGYTF
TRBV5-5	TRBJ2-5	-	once	TGTGCCAGCAGCTGGGGGACAAGTCACCAAGAGACCCAGTACTTC	CASSWGTSHQETQYF
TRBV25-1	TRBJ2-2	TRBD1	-	TGTGCCAGCAGTTACAACAGGGGCACAACCGGGGAGCTGTTTTTT	CASSYNRGTTGELFF
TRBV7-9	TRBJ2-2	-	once	TGTGCCAGCAGCTTAGGCGGCAGAGCCGGGGAGCTGTTTTTT	CASSLGGRAGELFF
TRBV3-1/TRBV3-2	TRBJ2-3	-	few	TGTGCCAGCAGCCCCTCCTGGGGCCAGAAGTATACGCAGTATTTT	CASSPSWGQKYTQYF
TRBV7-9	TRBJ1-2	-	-	TGTGCCAGCAGCTTGAGTAGGGGGTCTTACTATGGCTACACCTTC	CASSLSRGSYYGYTF
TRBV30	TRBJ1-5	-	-	TGTGCCTGGAGTGGAGGGCCAGACCATAGCAATCAGCCCCAGCATTTT	CAWSGGPDHSNQPQHF
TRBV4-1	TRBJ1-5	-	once	TGCGCCAGCAGCCAAGAGGCACAGTACAATCAGCCCCAGCATTTT	CASSQEAQYNQPQHF
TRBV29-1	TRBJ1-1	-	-	TGCAGCGTTGAAATCACAGGGATGTGGAACACTGAAGCTTTCTTT	CSVEITGMWNTEAFF
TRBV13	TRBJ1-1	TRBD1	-	TGTGCCAGCAGCTCCGACAGGGCCGAACGAGCTTTCTTT	CASSSDRAERAFF
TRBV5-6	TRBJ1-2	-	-	TGTGCCAGCCGATGGACCCAGGGTTATTCTAACTATGGCTACACCTTC	CASRWTQGYSNYGYTF
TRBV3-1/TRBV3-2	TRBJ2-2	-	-	TGTGCCAGCAGCCAAGTCACAGGGCCCGGGGAGCTGTTTTTT	CASSQVTGPGELFF
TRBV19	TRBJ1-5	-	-	TGTGCCAGTAGTATCGGCGCCCGGACAGTCAATCAGCCCCAGCATTTT	CASSIGARTVNQPQHF
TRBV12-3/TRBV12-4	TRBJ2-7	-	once	TGTGCCAGCAGACCAACCGGGACTCTGAAGTGGTACTTC	CASRPTGTLKWYF
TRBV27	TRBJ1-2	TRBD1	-	TGTGCCAGCAGGCAGACAGGGGGAGGCTACACCTTC	CASRQTGGGYTF
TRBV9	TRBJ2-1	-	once	TGTGCCAGCAGCCGAACAGGGTACAATGAGCAGTTCTTC	CASSRTGYNEQFF
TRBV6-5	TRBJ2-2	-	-	TGTGCCAGCAGGGGTGCAGGGTCCACCGGGGAGCTGTTTTTT	CASRGAGSTGELFF
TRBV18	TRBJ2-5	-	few	TGTGCCAGCTCACCTGACAACCAAGAGACCCAGTACTTC	CASSPDNQETQYF
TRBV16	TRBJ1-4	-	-	TGTGCCAGCAGCCAATCGATAGGAGTCGAAAAACTGTTTTTT	CASSQSIGVEKLFF
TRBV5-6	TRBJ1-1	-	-	TGTGCCAGCAGCTTAGGAACAGGAAGGGCGAACACTGAAGCTTTCTTT	CASSLGTGRANTEAFF
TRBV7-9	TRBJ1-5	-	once	TGTGCCAGCAGCCCGACCGGGCAGCCCCAGCATTTT	CASSPTGQPQHF
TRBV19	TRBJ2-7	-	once	TGTGCCAGTAGAAAAGTTTTCAGCTCCTACGAGCAGTACTTC	CASRKVFSSYEQYF
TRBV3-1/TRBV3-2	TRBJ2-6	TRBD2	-	TGTGCCAGCAGCCGGGGGGGTGCCGGGGCCAACGTCCTGACTTTC	CASSRGGAGANVLTF
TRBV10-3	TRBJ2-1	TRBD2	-	TGTGCCATCAGTGAGTCAGGACTAGCGGGAGGCGGGGGACGGGATGAGCAGTTCTTC	CAISESGLAGGGGRDEQFF
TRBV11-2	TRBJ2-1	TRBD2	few	TGTGCCAGCAGCTTAGCGGGGACTAGAGAGCAGTTCTTC	CASSLAGTREQFF
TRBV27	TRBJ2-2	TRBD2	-	TGTGCCAGCAGTTTATTTCTAGCGGGGGTTACCGGGGAGCTGTTTTTT	CASSLFLAGVTGELFF
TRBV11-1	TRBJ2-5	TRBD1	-	TGTGCCAGCACCTGGGACAGGGCGATCCAAGAGACCCAGTACTTC	CASTWDRAIQETQYF
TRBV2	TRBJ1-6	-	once	TGTGCCAGCAGTGGCGGGGGGCCGTCCTATAATTCACCCCTCCACTTT	CASSGGGPSYNSPLHF
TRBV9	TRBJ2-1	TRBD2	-	TGTGCCAGCAGCGTAGACGTAGCGGGGACCTACAATGAGCAGTTCTTC	CASSVDVAGTYNEQFF
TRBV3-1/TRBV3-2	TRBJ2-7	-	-	TGTGCCAGCAGTGTCAGGGGACGTTTCTACGAGCAGTACTTC	CASSVRGRFYEQYF
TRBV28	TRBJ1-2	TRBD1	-	TGTGCCAGCAGTACCGGGACAGGGGGAGGGAATGGCTACACCTTC	CASSTGTGGGNGYTF
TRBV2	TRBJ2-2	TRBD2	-	TGTGCCAGCACTCTTTCTAGCGGGGAGAACACCGGGGAGCTGTTTTTT	CASTLSSGENTGELFF